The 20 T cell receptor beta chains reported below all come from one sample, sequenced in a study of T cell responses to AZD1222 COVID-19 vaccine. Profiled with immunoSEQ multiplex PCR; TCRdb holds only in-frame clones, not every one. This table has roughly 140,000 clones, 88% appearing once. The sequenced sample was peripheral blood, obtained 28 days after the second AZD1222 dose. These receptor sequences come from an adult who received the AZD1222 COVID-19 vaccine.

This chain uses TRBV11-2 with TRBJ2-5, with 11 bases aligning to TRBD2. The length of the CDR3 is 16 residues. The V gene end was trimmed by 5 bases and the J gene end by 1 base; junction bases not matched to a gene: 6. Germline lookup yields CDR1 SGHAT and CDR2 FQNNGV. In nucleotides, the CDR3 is TGTGCCAGCAGCCCTGGGACTAGCGGCCCCCAAGAGACCCAGTACTTC. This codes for CASSPGTSGPQETQYF.

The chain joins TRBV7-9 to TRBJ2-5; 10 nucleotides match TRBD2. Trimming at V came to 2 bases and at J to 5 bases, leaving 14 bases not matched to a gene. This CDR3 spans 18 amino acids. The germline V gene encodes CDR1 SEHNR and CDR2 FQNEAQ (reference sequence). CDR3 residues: CASSLRLAGARRQETQYF. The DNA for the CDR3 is TGTGCCAGCAGCTTACGTCTAGCGGGGGCCCGGCGTCAGGAGACCCAGTACTTC.

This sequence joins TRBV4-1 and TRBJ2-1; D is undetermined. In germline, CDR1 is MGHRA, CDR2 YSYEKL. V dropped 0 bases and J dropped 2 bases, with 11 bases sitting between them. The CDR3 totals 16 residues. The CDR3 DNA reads TGCGCCAGCAGCCAAGAAGCCCCCCCGGCCTACAATGAGCAGTTCTTC. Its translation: CASSQEAPPAYNEQFF.

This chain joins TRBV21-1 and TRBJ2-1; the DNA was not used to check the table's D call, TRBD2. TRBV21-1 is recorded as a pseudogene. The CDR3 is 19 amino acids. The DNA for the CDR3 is TGTGCCAGCAGCAAATTGGAGGGGTCGCCGGACTACCACCCTCGGGAGCAGTTCTTC. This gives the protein CASSKLEGSPDYHPREQFF.

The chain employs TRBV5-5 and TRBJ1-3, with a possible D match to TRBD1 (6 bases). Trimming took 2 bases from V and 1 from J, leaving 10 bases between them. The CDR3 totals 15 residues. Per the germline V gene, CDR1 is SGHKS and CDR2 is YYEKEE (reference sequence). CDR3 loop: CASSLTGFSGNTIYF. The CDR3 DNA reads TGTGCCAGCAGCTTAACAGGGTTTTCTGGAAACACCATATATTTT.

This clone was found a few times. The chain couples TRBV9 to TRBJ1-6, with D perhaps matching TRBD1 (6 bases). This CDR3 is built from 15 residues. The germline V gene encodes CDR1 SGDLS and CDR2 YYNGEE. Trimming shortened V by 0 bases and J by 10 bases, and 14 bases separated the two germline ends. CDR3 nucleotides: TGTGCCAGCAGCGTAGGGCTCAGGGGAGGATCACCCCTCCACTTT. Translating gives CASSVGLRGGSPLHF.

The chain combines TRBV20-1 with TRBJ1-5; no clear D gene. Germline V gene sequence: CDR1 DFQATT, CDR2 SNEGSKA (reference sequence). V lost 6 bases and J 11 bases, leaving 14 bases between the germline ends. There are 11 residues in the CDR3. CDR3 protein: CSATFVGAQHF. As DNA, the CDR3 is TGCAGTGCCACTTTTGTCGGGGCCCAGCATTTT.

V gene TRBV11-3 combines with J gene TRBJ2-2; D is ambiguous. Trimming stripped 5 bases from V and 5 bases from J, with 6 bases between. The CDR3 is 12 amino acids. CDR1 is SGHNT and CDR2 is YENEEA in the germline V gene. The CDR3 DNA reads TGTGCCAGCAGCATCCATACCGGGGAGCTGTTTTTT. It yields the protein CASSIHTGELFF.

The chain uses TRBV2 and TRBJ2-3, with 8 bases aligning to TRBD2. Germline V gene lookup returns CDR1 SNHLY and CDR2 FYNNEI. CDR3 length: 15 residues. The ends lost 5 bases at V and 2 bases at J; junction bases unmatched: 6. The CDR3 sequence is CASSSSGGPTDTQYF. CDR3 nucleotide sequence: TGTGCCAGCAGTTCAAGCGGGGGCCCCACAGATACGCAGTATTTT.

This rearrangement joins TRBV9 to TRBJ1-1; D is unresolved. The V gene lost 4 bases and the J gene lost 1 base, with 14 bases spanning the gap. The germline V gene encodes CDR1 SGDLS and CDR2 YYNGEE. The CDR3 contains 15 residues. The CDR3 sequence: CASSPDGVRNTEAFF. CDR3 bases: TGTGCCAGCAGCCCCGATGGGGTTAGGAACACTGAAGCTTTCTTT.

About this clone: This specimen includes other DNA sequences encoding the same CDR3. CDR3 in amino acids: CASSLNPSTDTQYF. Written as DNA, the CDR3 is TGTGCCAGCAGCTTAAATCCTAGCACAGATACGCAGTATTTT. This rearrangement joins TRBV7-3 to TRBJ2-3; the D is unclear. The germline CDR1 and CDR2 sequences are SGHTA and FQGTGA. V lost 1 base, J lost 0 bases, and 5 bases lay in between. CDR3 size: 14 residues.

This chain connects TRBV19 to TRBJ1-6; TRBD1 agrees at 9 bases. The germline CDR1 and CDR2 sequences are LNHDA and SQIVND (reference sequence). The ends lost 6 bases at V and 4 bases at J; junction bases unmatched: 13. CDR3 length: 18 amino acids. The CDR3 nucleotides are TGTGCCAGTAGCCAACCGGGACAGGGTTGGGGTTATAATTCACCCCTCCACTTT. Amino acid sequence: CASSQPGQGWGYNSPLHF.

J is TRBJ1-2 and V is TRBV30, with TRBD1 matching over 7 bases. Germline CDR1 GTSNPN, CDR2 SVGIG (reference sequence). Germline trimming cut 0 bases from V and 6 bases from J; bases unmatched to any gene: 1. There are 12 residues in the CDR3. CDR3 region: CAWSVGGDGYTF. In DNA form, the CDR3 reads TGTGCCTGGAGTGTAGGGGGCGATGGCTACACCTTC.

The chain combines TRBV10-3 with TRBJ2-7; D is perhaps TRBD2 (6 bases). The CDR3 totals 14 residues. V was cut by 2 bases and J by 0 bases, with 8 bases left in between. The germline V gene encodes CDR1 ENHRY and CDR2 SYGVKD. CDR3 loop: CAISEGGASYEQYF. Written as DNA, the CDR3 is TGTGCCATCAGTGAGGGAGGGGCCTCCTACGAGCAGTACTTC.

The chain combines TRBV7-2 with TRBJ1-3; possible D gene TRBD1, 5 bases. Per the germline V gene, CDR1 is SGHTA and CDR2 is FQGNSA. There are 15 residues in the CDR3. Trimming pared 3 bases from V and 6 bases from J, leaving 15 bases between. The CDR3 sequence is CASSFSPGYPNTIYF. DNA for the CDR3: TGTGCCAGCAGCTTTTCCCCAGGGTATCCAAACACCATATATTTT.

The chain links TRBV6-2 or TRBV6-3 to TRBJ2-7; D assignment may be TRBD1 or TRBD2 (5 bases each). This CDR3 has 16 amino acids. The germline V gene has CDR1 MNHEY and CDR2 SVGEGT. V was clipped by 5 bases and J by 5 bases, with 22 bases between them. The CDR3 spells CASSTPRGQGRNEQYF. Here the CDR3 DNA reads TGTGCCAGCAGTACCCCCCGCGGGCAGGGAAGGAACGAGCAGTACTTC.

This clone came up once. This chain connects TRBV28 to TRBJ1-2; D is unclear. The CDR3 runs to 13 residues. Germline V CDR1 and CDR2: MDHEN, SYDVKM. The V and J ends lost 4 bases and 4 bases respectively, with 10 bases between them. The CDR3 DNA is TGTGCCAGCAGTTCAACGGAGTTCTATGGCTACACCTTC. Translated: CASSSTEFYGYTF.

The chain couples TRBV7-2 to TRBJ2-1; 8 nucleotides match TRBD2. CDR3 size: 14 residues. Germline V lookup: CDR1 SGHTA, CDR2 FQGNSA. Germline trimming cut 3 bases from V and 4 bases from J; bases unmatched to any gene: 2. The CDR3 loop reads CASSFTSGYNEQFF. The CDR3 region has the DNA TGTGCCAGCAGCTTTACTAGCGGATACAATGAGCAGTTCTTC.

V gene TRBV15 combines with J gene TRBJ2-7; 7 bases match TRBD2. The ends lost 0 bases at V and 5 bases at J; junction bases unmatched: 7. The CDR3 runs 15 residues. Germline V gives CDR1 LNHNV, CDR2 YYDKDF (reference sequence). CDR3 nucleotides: TGTGCCACCAGCAGAGAAAGGACTAGTCTCAACGAGCAGTACTTC. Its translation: CATSRERTSLNEQYF.

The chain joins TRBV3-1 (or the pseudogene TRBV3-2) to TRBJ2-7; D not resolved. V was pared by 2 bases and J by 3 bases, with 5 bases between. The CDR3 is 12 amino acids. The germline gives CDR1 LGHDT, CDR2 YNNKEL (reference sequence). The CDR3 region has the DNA TGTGCCAGCAGCCAATGGGGCTACGAGCAGTACTTC. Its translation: CASSQWGYEQYF.